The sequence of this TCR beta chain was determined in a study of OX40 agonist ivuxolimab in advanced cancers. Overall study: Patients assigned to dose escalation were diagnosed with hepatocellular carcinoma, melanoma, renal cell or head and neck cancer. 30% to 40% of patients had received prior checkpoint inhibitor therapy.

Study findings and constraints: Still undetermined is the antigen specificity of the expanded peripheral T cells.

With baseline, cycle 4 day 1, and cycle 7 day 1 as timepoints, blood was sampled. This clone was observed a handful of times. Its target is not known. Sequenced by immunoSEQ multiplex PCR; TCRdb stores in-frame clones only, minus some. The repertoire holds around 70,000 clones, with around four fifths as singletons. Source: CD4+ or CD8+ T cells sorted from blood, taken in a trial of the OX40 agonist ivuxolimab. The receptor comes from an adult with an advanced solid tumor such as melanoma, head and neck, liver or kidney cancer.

CDR3 in amino acids: CASSLRQHQPQHF. For the CDR3, the DNA is TGTGCCAGCAGTTTACGGCAACATCAGCCCCAGCATTTT. The rearrangement uses TRBV27 and TRBJ1-5; D ambiguous. V gave up 2 bases and J gave up 5 bases, with 7 bases separating them. This CDR3 comprises 13 residues. Germline values: CDR1 MNHEY, CDR2 SMNVEV (reference sequence).